This T cell receptor beta chain is from a study of tumor-infiltrating lymphocytes in primary liver carcinoma. The 20-30 mg bulk tissue piece was not sorted before simultaneous RNA and DNA extraction. The CDR3 totals 13 residues. The V gene's germline CDR1 is SGHTA and CDR2 FQGNSA. V was trimmed by 3 bases and J by 5 bases, leaving 11 bases between them. There are a few counts of this clonotype. With 500 ng total RNA as template and a constant-region primer, TCR beta cDNA was made. Slightly modified ARM-PCR, run as three nested multiplex PCR rounds, produced the TCR beta libraries. TRBV1-TRBV30 forward primers paired with a C-beta reverse primer were used in the first two PCR rounds, which ran 9 to 10 cycles each. TCRdb re-called the multiplex PCR reads through MiXCR, storing one row per CDR3 protein. The sample contains 100,000 or so distinct CDR3 sequences, roughly 80% of which appear only once.

The clonotype comes from a man aged 35 to 55 with primary liver carcinoma and hepatitis B virus infection. This chain connects TRBV7-2 to TRBJ2-7; D is undetermined. The sample consisted of liver tumor tissue from sampling region 3. The subset is: tumor region T3, left-lateral pole. This CDR3 is CASSFGRANEQYF. The CDR3 DNA sequence: TGTGCCAGCAGCTTCGGTAGGGCCAACGAGCAGTACTTC.